The rows below give T cell receptor beta chains drawn from one sample of a study of CD8 T cells in Susac syndrome. Via MiXCR, TCRdb re-called the immunoSEQ multiplex PCR reads, giving one row per CDR3 protein. Of approximately 110,000 distinct CDR3 sequences in the sample, 85% to 95% were seen once. The sample comprised CD8+ T cells from PBMCs. These receptors originate from a human donor with multiple sclerosis. The CDR3 runs from the conserved cysteine through the conserved F or W. The D gene is left open where the match is weak. Part of the rows lack a size; the others show once, few, many or a class for expanded clones.

j_call clone_size v_call d_call cdr3_aa cdr3_nt
TRBJ2-7 NA TRBV9 NA CASSVGAAGDEQYF TGTGCCAGCAGCGTAGGGGCTGCCGGGGACGAGCAGTACTTC
TRBJ1-1 few TRBV7-3 NA CASSLGGANTEAFF TGTGCCAGCAGCTTGGGGGGTGCGAACACTGAAGCTTTCTTT
TRBJ2-3 NA TRBV5-4 NA CASSPDIRTDTQYF TGTGCCAGCAGCCCGGACATCCGCACAGATACGCAGTATTTT
TRBJ2-3 NA TRBV12-3/TRBV12-4 NA CASSSMSTDTQYF TGTGCCAGCAGTTCCATGAGCACAGATACGCAGTATTTT
TRBJ2-1 NA TRBV25-1 TRBD1 CASSGDRDWGQFF TGTGCCAGCAGTGGGGACAGGGATTGGGGGCAGTTCTTC
TRBJ2-5 NA TRBV7-9 TRBD2 CASSSLGIAGGQETQYF TGTGCCAGCAGCTCCCTCGGAATAGCGGGGGGCCAAGAGACCCAGTACTTC
TRBJ2-2 NA TRBV7-8 NA CASSLVVPGELFF TGTGCCAGCAGCTTAGTTGTTCCCGGGGAGCTGTTTTTT
TRBJ1-2 NA TRBV7-9 NA CASSQPVPGHSRGNYGYTF TGTGCCAGCAGTCAACCTGTCCCGGGACACTCCAGAGGCAACTATGGCTACACCTTC
TRBJ1-2 NA TRBV15 TRBD1 CATSPEGARGYTF TGTGCCACCAGCCCAGAGGGGGCAAGGGGCTACACCTTC
TRBJ2-3 NA TRBV24-1 NA CATGLREPHSAMRQSFTDTQYF TGTGCCACCGGCCTCCGTGAGCCGCATAGCGCCATGAGGCAGAGTTTCACAGATACGCAGTATTTT
TRBJ2-3 NA TRBV6-5 TRBD1 CASSIWTGTTDTQYF TGTGCCAGCAGTATATGGACAGGGACCACAGATACGCAGTATTTT
TRBJ1-3 NA TRBV2 NA CASSDLRGAGNTIYF TGTGCCAGCAGTGATCTACGGGGGGCTGGAAACACCATATATTTT
TRBJ1-1 NA TRBV19 TRBD1 CASKKQGMNTEAFF TGTGCCAGTAAGAAACAGGGGATGAACACTGAAGCTTTCTTT
TRBJ1-4 NA TRBV29-1 NA CSAKYPGTNEKLFF TGCAGCGCTAAATACCCAGGAACTAATGAAAAACTGTTTTTT
TRBJ2-3 NA TRBV20-1 NA CSARDLELPSTDTQYF TGCAGTGCTAGAGATCTCGAGCTGCCTAGCACAGATACGCAGTATTTT
TRBJ1-2 once TRBV19 TRBD1 CASSTPDRVEGYTF TGTGCCAGTAGTACCCCGGACAGGGTGGAAGGCTACACCTTC
TRBJ1-5 NA TRBV9 NA CASSTQDSNQPQHF TGTGCCAGCAGTACACAGGATAGCAATCAGCCCCAGCATTTT
TRBJ1-1 NA TRBV9 NA CASSQTAVGTQDPRTEAFF TGTGCCAGCAGCCAAACAGCTGTGGGGACGCAGGACCCCAGGACTGAAGCTTTCTTT
TRBJ2-1 once TRBV5-4 NA CASSLTRINEQFF TGTGCCAGCAGCTTAACCAGAATCAATGAGCAGTTCTTC
TRBJ2-7 NA TRBV20-1 NA CSASPHPVSEQYF TGCAGTGCTAGCCCCCACCCGGTCTCGGAGCAGTACTTC
TRBJ2-3 NA TRBV5-1 NA CASSLGRGGISTDTQYF TGCGCCAGCAGCTTAGGCCGCGGCGGAATTAGCACAGATACGCAGTATTTT
TRBJ2-7 NA TRBV12-3/TRBV12-4 NA CASSLGAVYEQYF TGTGCCAGCAGTTTGGGGGCGGTCTACGAGCAGTACTTC
TRBJ1-1 NA TRBV9 TRBD1 CASSVGTGSTEAFF TGTGCCAGCAGCGTAGGGACAGGGAGCACTGAAGCTTTCTTT
TRBJ1-2 NA TRBV6-5 NA CASSLSAGYGYTF TGTGCCAGCAGTTTATCGGCAGGCTATGGCTACACCTTC
TRBJ2-5 NA TRBV19 NA CASSTQGETQYF TGTGCCAGTAGTACCCAGGGAGAGACCCAGTACTTC
TRBJ2-5 NA TRBV30 NA CAWSRGAGETQYF TGTGCCTGGAGTCGGGGGGCCGGGGAGACCCAGTACTTC
TRBJ2-5 NA TRBV6-1 NA CASSELGDQETQYF TGTGCCAGCAGTGAATTAGGGGACCAAGAGACCCAGTACTTC
TRBJ2-1 once TRBV9 NA CASQKGTEQFF TGTGCCAGTCAGAAGGGTACCGAGCAGTTCTTC
TRBJ1-2 NA TRBV29-1 NA CSVEGPTNYGYTF TGCAGCGTTGAAGGCCCAACCAACTATGGCTACACCTTC
TRBJ2-7 NA TRBV13 NA CASSQPVGATYEQYF TGTGCCAGCAGTCAACCGGTGGGGGCGACCTACGAGCAGTACTTC
TRBJ2-4 NA TRBV15 NA CATSRVKGLAKNIQYF TGTGCCACCAGCAGAGTAAAGGGGCTGGCCAAAAACATTCAGTACTTC
TRBJ2-1 NA TRBV3-1 NA CASSQLGRGVNEQFF TGTGCCAGCAGCCAACTCGGTAGGGGGGTAAATGAGCAGTTCTTC
TRBJ2-7 NA TRBV6-5 TRBD1 CASSKARGTYEQYF TGTGCCAGCAGTAAGGCCAGGGGGACCTACGAGCAGTACTTC
TRBJ2-3 NA TRBV9 TRBD2 CASSEGRRGGDTQYF TGTGCCAGCAGCGAGGGCCGGCGGGGGGGAGATACGCAGTATTTT
TRBJ2-5 NA TRBV18 NA CASSPRTAYQETQYF TGTGCCAGCTCACCACGAACAGCGTACCAAGAGACCCAGTACTTC
TRBJ2-7 NA TRBV20-1 NA CSAGPRGLSYEQYF TGCAGTGCTGGACCCAGGGGCCTTTCCTACGAGCAGTACTTC
TRBJ2-3 NA TRBV25-1 TRBD1 CASSENGTGGCDTQYF TGTGCCAGCAGTGAGAACGGGACAGGGGGCTGCGATACGCAGTATTTT
TRBJ2-7 NA TRBV7-9 NA CASSHRQANSYEQYF TGTGCCAGCAGCCATCGACAGGCAAACTCCTACGAGCAGTACTTC
TRBJ2-1 NA TRBV6-2/TRBV6-3 NA CASSGGQLHHLNEQFF TGTGCCAGCAGTGGTGGCCAACTACACCACCTCAATGAGCAGTTCTTC
TRBJ2-1 NA TRBV4-2 TRBD2 CASSQDHAGGRDEQFF TGTGCCAGCAGCCAAGATCACGCGGGAGGTCGGGATGAGCAGTTCTTC
TRBJ2-3 NA TRBV30 TRBD1 CAWSVDRGSTDTQYF TGTGCCTGGAGTGTTGACAGGGGGAGCACAGATACGCAGTATTTT
TRBJ1-6 NA TRBV7-8 NA CASSPTDSSYNSPLHF TGTGCCAGCAGCCCTACGGACAGCTCCTATAATTCACCCCTCCACTTT